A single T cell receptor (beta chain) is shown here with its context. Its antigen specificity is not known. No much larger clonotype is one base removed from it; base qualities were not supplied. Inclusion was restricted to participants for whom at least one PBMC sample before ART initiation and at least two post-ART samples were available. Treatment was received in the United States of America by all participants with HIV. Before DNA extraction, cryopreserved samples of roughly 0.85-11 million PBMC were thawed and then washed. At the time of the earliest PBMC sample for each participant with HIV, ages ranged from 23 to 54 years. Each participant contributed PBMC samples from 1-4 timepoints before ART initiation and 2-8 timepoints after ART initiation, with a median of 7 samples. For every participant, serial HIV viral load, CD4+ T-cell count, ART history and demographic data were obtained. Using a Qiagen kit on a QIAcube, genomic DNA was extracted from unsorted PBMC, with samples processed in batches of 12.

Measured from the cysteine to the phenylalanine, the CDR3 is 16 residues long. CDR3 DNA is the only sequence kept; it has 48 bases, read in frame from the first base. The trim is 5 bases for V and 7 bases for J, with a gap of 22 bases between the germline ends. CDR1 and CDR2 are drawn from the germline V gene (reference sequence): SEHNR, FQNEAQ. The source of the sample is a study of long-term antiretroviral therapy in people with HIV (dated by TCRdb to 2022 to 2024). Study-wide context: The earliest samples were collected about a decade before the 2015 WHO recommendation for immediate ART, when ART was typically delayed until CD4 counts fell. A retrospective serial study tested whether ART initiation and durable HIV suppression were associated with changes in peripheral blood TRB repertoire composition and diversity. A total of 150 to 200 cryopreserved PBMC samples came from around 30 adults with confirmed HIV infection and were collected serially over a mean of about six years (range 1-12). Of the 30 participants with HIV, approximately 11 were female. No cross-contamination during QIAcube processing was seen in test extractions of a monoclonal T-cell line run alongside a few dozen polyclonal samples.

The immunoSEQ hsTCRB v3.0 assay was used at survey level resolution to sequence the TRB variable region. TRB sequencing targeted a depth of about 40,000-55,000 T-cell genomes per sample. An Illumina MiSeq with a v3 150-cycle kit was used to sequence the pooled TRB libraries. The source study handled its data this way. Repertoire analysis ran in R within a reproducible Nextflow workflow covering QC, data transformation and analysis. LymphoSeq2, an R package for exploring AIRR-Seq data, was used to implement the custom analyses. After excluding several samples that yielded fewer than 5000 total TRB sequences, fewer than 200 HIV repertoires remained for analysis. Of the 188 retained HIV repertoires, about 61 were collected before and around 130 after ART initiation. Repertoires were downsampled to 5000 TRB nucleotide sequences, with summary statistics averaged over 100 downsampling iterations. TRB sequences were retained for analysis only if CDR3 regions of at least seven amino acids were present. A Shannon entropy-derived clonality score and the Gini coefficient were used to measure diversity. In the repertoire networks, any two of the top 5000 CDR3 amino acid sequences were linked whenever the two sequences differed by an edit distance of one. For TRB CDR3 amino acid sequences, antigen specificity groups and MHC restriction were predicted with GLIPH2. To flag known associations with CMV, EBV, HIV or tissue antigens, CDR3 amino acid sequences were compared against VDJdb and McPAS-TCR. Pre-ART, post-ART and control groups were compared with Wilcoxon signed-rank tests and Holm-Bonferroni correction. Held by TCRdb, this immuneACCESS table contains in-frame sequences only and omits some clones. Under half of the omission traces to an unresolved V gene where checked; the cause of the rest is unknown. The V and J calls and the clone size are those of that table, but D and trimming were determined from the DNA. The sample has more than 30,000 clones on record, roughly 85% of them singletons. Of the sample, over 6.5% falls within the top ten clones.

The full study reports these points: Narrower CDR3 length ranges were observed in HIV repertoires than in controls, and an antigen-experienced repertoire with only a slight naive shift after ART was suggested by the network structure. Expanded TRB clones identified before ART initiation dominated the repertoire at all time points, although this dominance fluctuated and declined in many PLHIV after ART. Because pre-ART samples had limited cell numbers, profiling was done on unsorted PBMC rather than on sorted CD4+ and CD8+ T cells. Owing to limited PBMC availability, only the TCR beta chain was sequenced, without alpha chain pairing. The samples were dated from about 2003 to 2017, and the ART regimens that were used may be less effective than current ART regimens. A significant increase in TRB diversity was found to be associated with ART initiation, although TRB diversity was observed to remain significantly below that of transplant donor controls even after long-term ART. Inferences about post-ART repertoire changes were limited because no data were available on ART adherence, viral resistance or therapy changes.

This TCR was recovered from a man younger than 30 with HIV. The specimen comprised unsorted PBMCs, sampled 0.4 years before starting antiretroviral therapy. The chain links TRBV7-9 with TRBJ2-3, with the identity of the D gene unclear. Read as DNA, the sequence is TGTGCCAGCAGCCCCCATCTCCTGGGCTTGGAGTATACGCAGTATTTT. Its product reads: CASSPHLLGLEYTQYF.